Described below is a single T cell receptor beta chain sequence and its context. This specimen belongs to a study of T cell responses to AZD1222 COVID-19 vaccine. The repertoire was sequenced with immunoSEQ multiplex PCR; TCRdb's copy has only in-frame clones and lacks some. This table holds some 130,000 clones, about 93% found once. The V gene lost 3 bases and the J gene lost 1 base, with 11 bases spanning the gap. This CDR3 region has 15 residues. Germline CDR1 is LNHDA and CDR2 is SQIVND (reference sequence). V gene TRBV19 combines with J gene TRBJ2-3; no clear D gene. Sequencing used peripheral blood, obtained on day 0 of AZD1222 vaccination. This receptor was obtained from an adult in good health. The CDR3 loop reads CASSIIGHRTDTQYF. The DNA of the CDR3 is TGTGCCAGTAGTATCATTGGGCATCGCACAGATACGCAGTATTTT.